This T cell receptor beta chain was captured by sequencing in a study of shared clonotypes between healthy human individuals. This table comes from immunoSEQ multiplex PCR, and its TCRdb copy is limited to in-frame clones, with some not included. The data show 1.6 million or so clones, approximately 97% seen once. CDR1 SGHRS and CDR2 YFSETQ come from the germline V gene. After removal of 0 bases from V and 2 bases from J, the junction contained 8 bases not matched to a gene. The CDR3 is 17 residues long. The specimen was naive CD4+ T cells sorted from blood. Subset described: CD45RA+ positively selected. The sequence was collected from a man younger than 40 in good health. V and J are TRBV5-1 and TRBJ1-3, with 7 bases identical to TRBD1. The CDR3 nucleotides read TGCGCCAGCAGCTTGGGGAATACAGGGGTCACTGGAAACACCATATATTTT. Translation gives CASSLGNTGVTGNTIYF.